These 6 T cell receptor beta chains were sequenced from one sample in a study of cytomegalovirus exposure and HLA in healthy donors. The PCR had 60 Vbeta and 13 Jbeta primers. The data were produced by immunoSEQ multiplex PCR, yet TCRdb's version contains in-frame clones alone and is incomplete. The data show 210,000 or so clones, approximately 79% seen once. The sequenced material came from PBMCs. The receptors originated from a man aged 18-30 years in good health and CMV-seronegative.

For this clone: The sample contains more than one DNA sequence encoding this CDR3. The V gene is TRBV9, the J gene TRBJ2-5; 7 nucleotides agree with TRBD2. The CDR3 covers 15 residues. Germline CDR1 SGDLS, CDR2 YYNGEE. The ends lost 0 bases at V and 5 bases at J; junction bases unmatched: 7. This CDR3 reads CASSVAVGGLETQYF. CDR3 nucleotides: TGTGCCAGCAGCGTAGCGGTGGGGGGGTTGGAGACCCAGTACTTC.

V and J are TRBV7-9 and TRBJ2-2; maybe TRBD1 (5 bases). The length of the CDR3 is 12 residues. Germline values: CDR1 SEHNR, CDR2 FQNEAQ (reference sequence). V lost 10 bases and J lost 6, with 12 bases in between. The CDR3 DNA is TGTGCCACCGAACCAGGGCCCGGGGAGCTGTTTTTT. Translated, it gives CATEPGPGELFF.

The genes are TRBV30 and TRBJ2-6; D is possibly TRBD1 (5 bases). The CDR3 covers 17 residues. Trimming left V 3 bases short and J 3 bases short, with 18 bases between. Germline-derived CDR1 and CDR2 are GTSNPN and SVGIG (reference sequence). The CDR3, as DNA: TGTGCCTGGAGAAGGGGCAGGGCGGAGCGTGGGGCCAACGTCCTGACTTTC. This sequence encodes CAWRRGRAERGANVLTF.

V is TRBV12-5 and J is TRBJ2-2, with D hard to call. Germline assignment: CDR1 LGHNT and CDR2 FRNRAP. V was pared by 5 bases and J by 1 base, with 5 bases between. This CDR3 contains 13 residues. The CDR3 DNA reads as TGTGCTAGTGGTCCCTGGAACACCGGGGAGCTGTTTTTT. Translating it yields CASGPWNTGELFF.

The chain uses TRBV9 and TRBJ2-2, with D possibly being TRBD2 (6 bases). The CDR3 runs 16 residues. Trimming stripped 0 bases from V and 5 bases from J, with 14 bases between. Germline V gene data show CDR1 as SGDLS and CDR2 as YYNGEE. CDR3 region: CASSVDTGVGTGELFF. CDR3 bases: TGTGCCAGCAGCGTAGATACGGGGGTAGGAACCGGGGAGCTGTTTTTT. Full variable domain (rest looked up from reference TRBV9 and TRBJ2-2): DSGVTQTPKHLITATGQRVTLRCSPRSGDLSVYWYQQSLDQGLQFLIQYYNGEERAKGNILERFSAQQFPDLHSELNLSSLELGDSALYFCASSVDTGVGTGELFFGEGSRLTVL.

The genes are TRBV29-1 and TRBJ2-5, with D tentatively TRBD2 (7 bases). Trimming shortened V by 4 bases and J by 5 bases, and 23 bases separated the two germline ends. The CDR3 loop spans 16 amino acids. The germline V gene has CDR1 SQVTM and CDR2 ANQGSEA. Here the CDR3 reads CSVAGGVGVGRETQYF. CDR3 nucleotides: TGCAGCGTTGCGGGGGGCGTTGGTGTAGGACGGGAGACCCAGTACTTC.